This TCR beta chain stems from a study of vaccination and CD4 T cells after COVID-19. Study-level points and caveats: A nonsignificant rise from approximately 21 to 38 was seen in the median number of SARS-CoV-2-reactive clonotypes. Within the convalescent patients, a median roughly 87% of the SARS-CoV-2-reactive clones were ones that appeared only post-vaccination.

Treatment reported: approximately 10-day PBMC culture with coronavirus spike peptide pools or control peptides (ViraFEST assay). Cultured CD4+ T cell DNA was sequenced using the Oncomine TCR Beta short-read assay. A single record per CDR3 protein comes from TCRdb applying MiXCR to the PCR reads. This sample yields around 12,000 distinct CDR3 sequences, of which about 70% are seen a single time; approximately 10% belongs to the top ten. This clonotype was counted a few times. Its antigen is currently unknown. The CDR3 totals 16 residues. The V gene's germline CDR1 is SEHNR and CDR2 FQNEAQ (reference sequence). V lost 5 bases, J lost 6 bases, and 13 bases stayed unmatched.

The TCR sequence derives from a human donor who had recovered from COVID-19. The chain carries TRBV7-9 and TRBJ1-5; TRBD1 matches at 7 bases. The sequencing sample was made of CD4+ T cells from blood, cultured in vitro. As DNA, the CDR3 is TGTGCCAGCAGCCTCGGGGACAGCCTATTGGGTCAGCCCCAGCATTTT. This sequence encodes CASSLGDSLLGQPQHF.